These T cell receptor beta chains were read from a single sample in a study of T-cell reconstitution after alpha-beta-depleted transplantation in children. Each CDR3 protein is one row after TCRdb ran MiXCR on the PCR reads. The sample includes 400,000 to 450,000 distinct CDR3 sequences, roughly two fifths of them seen just once. Sequences were derived from PBMCs, sampled before TCRalphabeta/CD19-depleted stem cell transplant. These receptors originate from a girl aged 2-10 years with aplastic anemia, due to receive a stem cell transplant. CDR3s include the opening cysteine and the closing phenylalanine or tryptophan. Some rows mark clone size as missing; the rest say once, few, many or name a class of expanded clone.

cdr3_aa clone_size v_call cdr3_length
CASSLERGYTDTQYF many TRBV7-2 15
CASRGRQVTTNEKLFF NA TRBV2 16
CSASGFDGVGGYEQYF NA TRBV20-1 16
CASSRGRASYEQFF NA TRBV3-1 14
CSVLAGPYEQYF NA TRBV29-1 12
CASSSTTGVFAYGYTF NA TRBV5-1 16
CASSPTGREQYF NA TRBV7-9 12
CASSLAGHASTDTQYF NA TRBV5-8 16
CSARASGRPADTQYF NA TRBV20-1 15
CASSQVLAVNEQFF NA TRBV4-1 14
CASRDPIASGRVHNEQFF NA TRBV5-1 18
CSARPPAGVKGTGELFF many TRBV20-1 17
CAISGASGAADTQYF once TRBV10-3 15
CASSLVQEYNEQFF NA TRBV5-6 14
CASSLSWETQYF many TRBV5-5 12
CARTPGQGHQPQHF NA TRBV28 14
CASSSPNTYEQYF many TRBV7-2 13
CSARDKGEAGANVLTF NA TRBV20-1 16
CASSYDRSSGNTIYF NA TRBV6-5 15
CASSLAGAHDTQYF NA TRBV12-3/TRBV12-4 14
CATSRDTGPYEQYF NA TRBV15 14
CASSLDTLAGYNEQFF many TRBV5-1 16
CSVERSLSYNEQFF few TRBV29-1 14
CASIGLVETQYF NA TRBV7-8 12
CSATDRPSNQPQHF NA TRBV20-1 14
CSAAGGFPYEQYF many TRBV20-1 13
CASSVVPGATEAFF NA TRBV9 14
CSAMRTGEPGELFF NA TRBV20-1 14